One sample yielded the 6 T cell receptor beta chains listed below, sequenced in a study of regulatory T cells in long-lasting Graves disease. Time point indicated: newly diagnosed GD, antithyroid drugs for less than 3 months. Extracted PBMC RNA gave rise to the TCR library. iRepertoire HTBI primers and Arm-PCR of CDR3 regions built TCR beta libraries. TCRdb itself ran the multiplex PCR reads through MiXCR, one entry per CDR3 protein. The data show 360,000 or so distinct CDR3 sequences, about 11% seen once. The data also belong to a second study, concerning T cells in Graves' hyperthyroidism and ophthalmopathy.

The specimen comprised peripheral blood mononuclear cells (PBMCs), sampled at new diagnosis, from a patient treated with antithyroid drugs. These receptors originate from a woman between 18 and 29 years old with Graves disease.

The rearrangement links TRBV5-6 to TRBJ2-2; the D is unclear. Germline V gene lookup returns CDR1 SGHDT and CDR2 YYEEEE. The CDR3 loop spans 16 amino acids. The V gene lost 1 base and the J gene lost 6 bases, with 16 bases spanning the gap. Written as DNA, the CDR3 is TGTGCCAGCAGCTTGTTTGGGAAGTCCAGTGCCGGGGAGCTGTTTTTT. Translating it yields CASSLFGKSSAGELFF.

This clonotype was seen more than once but under ten times. V gene TRBV11-2 combines with J gene TRBJ2-1; the match to TRBD2 covers 7 bases. The CDR3 consists of 19 residues. CDR1 is SGHAT and CDR2 is FQNNGV in the germline V gene. J gave up 0 bases and V 4 bases, and 15 bases lay outside the gene matches. The CDR3 sequence: CASSSPTSSKVFSYNEQFF. CDR3 bases: TGTGCCAGCAGCTCCCCGACTAGCAGCAAAGTGTTCTCCTACAATGAGCAGTTCTTC.

The genes are TRBV27 and TRBJ1-2; the D is unclear. The CDR3 contains 17 residues. The V end was cut by 8 bases, the J end by 3 bases, with 25 bases between. Germline assignment: CDR1 MNHEY and CDR2 SMNVEV (reference sequence). The CDR3 sequence: CASAISRLRSGHYGYTF. In DNA form, the CDR3 reads TGTGCCAGCGCGATCTCCCGCCTAAGGTCGGGTCACTATGGCTACACCTTC.

This clonotype was observed at least ten times. The gene calls are TRBV20-1 and TRBJ1-1; 7 nucleotides align to TRBD1. The CDR3 consists of 15 residues. CDR1 DFQATT and CDR2 SNEGSKA come from the germline V gene (reference sequence). J lost 4 bases, V lost 4 bases, and 12 bases had no gene match. CDR3 nucleotides: TGCAGTGCTAACTCTCAGGGGGGAGTGAGCACTGAAGCTTTCTTT. Its protein is CSANSQGGVSTEAFF.

This clonotype was seen ten or more times. The chain links TRBV20-1 to TRBJ2-1, with D uncertain. The V end was cut by 0 bases, the J end by 0 bases, with 12 bases between. The germline CDR1 and CDR2 sequences are DFQATT and SNEGSKA (reference sequence). CDR3 length: 16 residues. For the CDR3, the DNA is TGCAGTGCTAGAGATCTTCAAGGGATCTCCTACAATGAGCAGTTCTTC. It is translated as CSARDLQGISYNEQFF.

The chain has TRBV6-1 and TRBJ2-7; TRBD2 matches at 10 bases. The CDR3 consists of 13 residues. Looked up from germline, CDR1 is MNHNS and CDR2 is SASEGT. J gave up 3 bases and V 7 bases, and 3 bases lay outside the gene matches. DNA for the CDR3: TGTGCCAGCAATCCTAGCGGGAGCTACGAGCAGTACTTC. It specifies CASNPSGSYEQYF.